Below are 2 T cell receptor beta chains sequenced from a single sample in a study of T cell responses to AZD1222 COVID-19 vaccine. TCRdb keeps only in-frame clones here, not all; method: immunoSEQ multiplex PCR. This sample carries 90,000 to 130,000 clones, roughly 85% of them seen once, and the ten largest clones take 2.5% to 3.5%. The material sequenced was peripheral blood, taken on day 0 of AZD1222 vaccination. These receptors were obtained from an adult in good health.

This chain connects TRBV10-3 to TRBJ2-5; 11 bases align to TRBD1. Germline CDR1 ENHRY, CDR2 SYGVKD. CDR3 length equals 16 residues. V lost 3 bases, J lost 5 bases, and 8 bases stayed unmatched. Here the CDR3 reads CAISDRTGGSWETQYF. The CDR3 DNA is TGTGCCATCAGTGATCGGACAGGGGGCAGCTGGGAGACCCAGTACTTC.

This chain connects TRBV3-1 (or the pseudogene TRBV3-2) to TRBJ1-3; no firm D call. Between the trimmed V and J ends, which lost 4 bases and 0 bases, there was a span of 4 bases. CDR1 and CDR2 (germline): LGHDT, YNNKEL (reference sequence). The CDR3 has 13 residues. CDR3 DNA: TGTGCCAGCAGCCCGGACTCTGGAAACACCATATATTTT. Its translation is CASSPDSGNTIYF.